This TCR beta chain was documented in a study of T cells in Graves' hyperthyroidism and ophthalmopathy. Turning to this clonotype: Its antigen is undetermined.

Any patient presenting with uncontrolled infection, other autoimmune disease, pregnancy or lactation was left out. In making diagnoses, clinical symptoms, serum thyroxine and TRAb, thyroid ultrasound and orbital computed tomography were all used. TCR beta CDR3 sequences were amplified from RNA transcripts. Primed by the HTBI set, a first-round RT-PCR was run on the TCR CDR3. TCRdb passed the multiplex PCR reads through MiXCR, listing each CDR3 protein once. There are about 570,000 distinct CDR3 sequences in the sample; about 43% occur only once, and 19% lies in the top ten. Study-level findings and limits: Blood also showed most of the thyroid clonotypes that were expanded above 0.001. Separation of ophthalmopathy from stable hyperthyroidism was achieved by a 13 V-J model.

V shed 4 bases, J shed 6 bases, and the junction held 6 bases outside the gene matches. The length of the CDR3 is 15 residues. Germline loops: CDR1 SQVTM, CDR2 ANQGSEA. The sequence was collected from an adult woman with Graves' disease, either hyperthyroidism or ophthalmopathy (not recorded which). The specimen was peripheral blood or thyroid tissue (not recorded which). The V gene is TRBV29-1, the J gene TRBJ2-1, with 13 bases fitting TRBD2. The CDR3 reads CSVGILAGGGNEQFF. For the CDR3, the DNA is TGCAGCGTTGGCATACTAGCGGGAGGGGGCAATGAGCAGTTCTTC.